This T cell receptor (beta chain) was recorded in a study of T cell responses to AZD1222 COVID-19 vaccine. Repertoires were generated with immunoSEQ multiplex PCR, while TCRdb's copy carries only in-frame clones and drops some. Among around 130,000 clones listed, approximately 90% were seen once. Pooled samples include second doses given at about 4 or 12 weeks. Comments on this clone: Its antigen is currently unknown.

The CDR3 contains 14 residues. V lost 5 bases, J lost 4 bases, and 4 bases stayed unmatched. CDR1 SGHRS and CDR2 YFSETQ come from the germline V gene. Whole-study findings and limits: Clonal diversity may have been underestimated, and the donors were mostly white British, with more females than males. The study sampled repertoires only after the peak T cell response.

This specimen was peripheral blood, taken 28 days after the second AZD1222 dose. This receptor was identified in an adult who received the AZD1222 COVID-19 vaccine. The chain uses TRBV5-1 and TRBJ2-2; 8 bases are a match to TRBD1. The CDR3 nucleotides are TGCGCCAGCAGACCTGGGACAGGCACCGGGGAGCTGTTTTTT. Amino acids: CASRPGTGTGELFF.